A single sample is the source of the 8 T cell receptor beta chains below, sequenced in a study of CD8 T cells in ankylosing spondylitis. TCRdb re-derived calls from the 5' RACE reads in MiXCR, one entry per CDR3 protein. Counted here are 200,000 to 250,000 distinct CDR3 sequences, roughly 18% occurring once; the ten biggest clones make up roughly 43%. Study outcomes and limitations: Ankylosing spondylitis blood seemed to carry a telltale TCR beta motif made of under ten highly homologous variants.

These TCRs are of unknown antigen specificity. Sequenced input: blood, either unsorted or a sorted T cell fraction (not recorded which). The receptors come from a male donor with ankylosing spondylitis.

The chain recombines TRBV7-2 with TRBJ2-1, with D hard to call. The CDR3 extends over 14 amino acids. The germline gives CDR1 SGHTA, CDR2 FQGNSA. Between the trimmed V and J ends, which lost 1 base and 4 bases, there was a span of 8 bases. CDR3 DNA: TGTGCCAGCAGCTTAGAAGCACAGTACAATGAGCAGTTCTTC. This sequence encodes CASSLEAQYNEQFF.

The chain joins TRBV25-1 to TRBJ2-5; no reliable D call. Germline CDR1 is MGHDK and CDR2 is SYGVNS. The CDR3 consists of 13 residues. V shed 3 bases and J shed 5 bases, with 10 bases lying between them. CDR3 bases: TGTGCCAGCAGTGAGGGTCTGTGGGAGACCCAGTACTTC. It yields the protein CASSEGLWETQYF.

This clonotype occurred a few times. This chain joins TRBV4-2 and TRBJ1-1; D is unclear. There are 16 residues in the CDR3. The germline CDR1 and CDR2 sequences are LGHNA and YNFKEQ. V lost 7 bases to trimming and J lost 2 bases, with 20 bases between them. The DNA for the CDR3 is TGTGCCAGCAATACAGTACAGACCCAGGTTAACACTGAAGCTTTCTTT. It encodes CASNTVQTQVNTEAFF.

This clonotype was observed a handful of times. J is TRBJ1-1 and V is TRBV29-1, with 7 bases aligning to TRBD1. This CDR3 has 14 residues. The junction had 9 bases not matched to a gene; V was cut back by 3 bases and J by 5 bases. CDR1 and CDR2 (germline): SQVTM, ANQGSEA. The CDR3, as DNA: TGCAGCGTTGAGGCGCCCAGGGGGGGAACTGAAGCTTTCTTT. Encoded protein: CSVEAPRGGTEAFF.

Ten or more counts support this clonotype. The chain carries TRBV10-3 and TRBJ2-7, with 7 bases that match TRBD1. Germline V gene lookup returns CDR1 ENHRY and CDR2 SYGVKD. The trim removed 3 bases at V and 4 bases at J, leaving 9 bases unmatched. The CDR3 is 15 residues long. The CDR3 coding sequence is TGTGCCATCAGTGACCCCCCTAGGGACAGATACGAGCAGTACTTC. Its protein is CAISDPPRDRYEQYF.

This clonotype has just a few counts. The chain combines TRBV6-1 with TRBJ1-2; D may be TRBD1 (6 bases). The CDR3 runs 13 residues. Trimming removed 8 bases from V and 2 bases from J, with 12 bases in between. In germline, CDR1 is MNHNS, CDR2 SASEGT. The CDR3 sequence: CASCVGQNYGYTF. CDR3 sequence (DNA): TGTGCCAGCTGCGTCGGACAGAACTATGGCTACACCTTC.

The V gene is TRBV12-3 or TRBV12-4, the J gene TRBJ1-2; 7 nucleotides agree with TRBD1. The CDR3 extends over 16 amino acids. The J segment lost 5 bases and the V segment lost 7 bases, leaving 16 bases of the junction unmatched. This CDR3 reads CASTLRGRGPRYGYTF. The CDR3 DNA is TGTGCCAGCACCCTAAGGGGGCGAGGACCTCGATATGGCTACACCTTC.

This clonotype was observed a handful of times. The V gene is TRBV9, the J gene TRBJ2-7, with a tentative D call TRBD1 (5 bases). V was pared by 0 bases and J by 0 bases, with 10 bases between. Germline V gene sequence: CDR1 SGDLS, CDR2 YYNGEE. The CDR3 length is 15 residues. CDR3 DNA: TGTGCCAGCAGCGTAGGACCGGACAACTCCTACGAGCAGTACTTC. Protein sequence: CASSVGPDNSYEQYF. The full variable domain, rest sourced from reference TRBV9 and TRBJ2-7, is DSGVTQTPKHLITATGQRVTLRCSPRSGDLSVYWYQQSLDQGLQFLIQYYNGEERAKGNILERFSAQQFPDLHSELNLSSLELGDSALYFCASSVGPDNSYEQYFGPGTRLTVT.